The 25 T cell receptor beta chains below come from one sample, sequenced in a study of beta chain features in type 1 diabetes. The study, taken as a whole, reports: Moderate yet significant TCRB CDR3 shortening was seen in Type 1 diabetes patients in all four CD4+ subsets.

The entirety of the isolated RNA underwent reverse transcription, so expressed TCRB transcripts were sequenced. Data came from immunoSEQ multiplex PCR; TCRdb stores just in-frame clones and leaves some out. This table holds 300,000 to 400,000 clones, around 10% found once. Their recognized antigens are unknown. Material: central memory CD4+ T cells from blood. These receptors were collected from a man aged 30-40 years with type 1 diabetes.

This clone showed up just a few times. Other DNA sequences in the same sample also yield this CDR3. The chain recombines TRBV5-1 with TRBJ1-1, with 9 bases lining up with TRBD1. The V gene end was trimmed by 3 bases and the J gene end by 1 base; junction bases not matched to a gene: 1. CDR1 and CDR2 (germline): SGHRS, YFSETQ. The CDR3 extends over 14 amino acids. The CDR3 protein is CASSSQGANTEAFF. The CDR3 DNA reads as TGCGCCAGCAGCTCACAGGGGGCGAACACTGAAGCTTTCTTT.

The chain carries TRBV4-1 and TRBJ1-4; 12 bases line up with TRBD1. V shed 6 bases and J 7 bases; nucleotides not matched to a gene: 12. Per the germline V gene, CDR1 is MGHRA and CDR2 is YSYEKL. The CDR3 is made up of 17 amino acids. The CDR3 sequence is CASRTWDRGRGGEKLFF. The CDR3 DNA reads as TGCGCCAGCAGGACGTGGGACAGGGGGCGCGGTGGTGAAAAACTGTTTTTT.

The table lists this clone with a few counts. The chain is built from TRBV5-6 and TRBJ1-2, with 11 bases aligning to TRBD1. The germline V gene encodes CDR1 SGHDT and CDR2 YYEEEE. V lost 4 bases, J lost 4 bases, and 9 bases stayed unmatched. The CDR3 runs 16 residues. This CDR3 reads CASSQGQGGVSYGYTF. Written as DNA, the CDR3 is TGTGCCAGCAGCCAGGGACAGGGGGGCGTCAGCTATGGCTACACCTTC.

The rearrangement links TRBV7-3 to TRBJ2-3, with D tentatively TRBD1 (5 bases). The ends were cut back, 5 bases at V and 1 base at J, with 13 bases in the middle. Looked up from germline, CDR1 is SGHTA and CDR2 is FQGTGA. The CDR3 contains 15 residues. CDR3 sequence (DNA): TGTGCCAGCAGCCCCTGGGCAGGGCGCACAGATACGCAGTATTTT. This codes for CASSPWAGRTDTQYF.

The chain employs TRBV10-3 and TRBJ2-3, with 9 bases aligning to TRBD1. The CDR3 runs to 15 residues. CDR1 is ENHRY and CDR2 is SYGVKD in the germline V gene. With V trimmed by 9 bases and J by 3 bases, 10 bases remained unmatched. The CDR3 spells CAMAAQGALTDTQYF. In nucleotides, the CDR3 is TGTGCCATGGCAGCACAGGGGGCATTGACAGATACGCAGTATTTT.

This clone occurred a few times. This sequence joins TRBV7-9 and TRBJ2-1, with a possible D match to TRBD2 (6 bases). Germline V gene sequence: CDR1 SEHNR, CDR2 FQNEAQ (reference sequence). V lost 5 bases and J lost 11, with 28 bases in between. CDR3 length: 17 residues. The CDR3 bases are TGTGCCAGCAGCCAAGAGATTGGGATAGGTGCGGGATGGAAGCAGTTCTTC. Amino acids: CASSQEIGIGAGWKQFF.

The chain has TRBV29-1 and TRBJ2-5, with D possibly called TRBD1 or TRBD2 (7 bases each). CDR3 length equals 15 residues. Trimming stripped 4 bases from V and 5 bases from J, with 20 bases between. Germline lookup yields CDR1 SQVTM and CDR2 ANQGSEA. CDR3 nucleotides: TGCAGCGTTGGGGCCCTACAGGGGCGGGGGGAGACCCAGTACTTC. Protein product: CSVGALQGRGETQYF.

This clone turned up a few times. The CDR3 nucleotides read TGTGCCAGCAGCTGGGGATTGAACACTGAAGCTTTCTTT. Encoded protein: CASSWGLNTEAFF. J is TRBJ1-1 and V is TRBV11-2; D ambiguous. V lost 4 bases and J lost 0, with 6 bases in between. The germline V gene encodes CDR1 SGHAT and CDR2 FQNNGV. The CDR3 sequence is 13 residues long.

This clone occurred many times. The gene calls are TRBV21-1 and TRBJ2-1; TRBD1, as called in the table, went unchecked against the DNA. TRBV21-1 is deemed a pseudogene. The CDR3 spans 15 residues. CDR3 protein: CASSITGFEGNEQFF. CDR3 DNA: TGTGCCAGCAGCATAACAGGGTTTGAGGGCAATGAGCAGTTCTTC.

This clone was picked up a small number of times. The chain links TRBV7-2 to TRBJ2-1; 9 bases agree with TRBD2. With V trimmed by 3 bases and J by 8 bases, 5 bases remained unmatched. CDR1 is SGHTA and CDR2 is FQGNSA in the germline V gene. The CDR3 loop spans 14 amino acids. CDR3 amino acids: CASSLESGRHEQFF. CDR3 sequence (DNA): TGTGCCAGCAGCTTGGAGAGCGGGAGGCATGAGCAGTTCTTC.

This clone has just a few counts. The chain uses TRBV6-6 and TRBJ2-7, with TRBD2 matching over 12 bases. Germline values: CDR1 MNHNY, CDR2 SVGAGI (reference sequence). The CDR3 runs 16 residues. The trim removed 4 bases at V and 3 bases at J, leaving 7 bases unmatched. The CDR3 region is CASSSSLAGGLYEQYF. Written as DNA, the CDR3 is TGTGCCAGCAGTTCCTCACTAGCGGGAGGCCTCTACGAGCAGTACTTC.

Remarks on this clone: The sample carries other DNA sequences with the same CDR3. V is TRBV14 and J is TRBJ2-3, with 8 bases lining up with TRBD1. There are 14 residues in the CDR3. Germline V gene lookup returns CDR1 SGHDN and CDR2 FVKESK. V shed 5 bases and J 6 bases; nucleotides not matched to a gene: 7. The CDR3 nucleotides are TGTGCCAGCAGCTCCACGACAGGGGAGGATACGCAGTATTTT. As protein: CASSSTTGEDTQYF.

CDR3 amino acids: CASSQVGSSGANVLTF. CDR3 sequence (DNA): TGCGCCAGCAGCCAAGTGGGCAGCTCTGGGGCCAACGTCCTGACTTTC. The chain combines TRBV4-1 with TRBJ2-6; D is unclear. This CDR3 has 16 amino acids. Trimming stripped 1 base from V and 0 bases from J, with 7 bases between. Looked up from germline, CDR1 is MGHRA and CDR2 is YSYEKL.

The chain links TRBV7-9 to TRBJ2-2; D gene unclear. V dropped 0 bases and J dropped 2 bases, with 7 bases sitting between them. Germline CDR1 SEHNR, CDR2 FQNEAQ (reference sequence). There are 15 residues in the CDR3. CDR3 in amino acids: CASSLAPPNTGELFF. CDR3 coding DNA: TGTGCCAGCAGCTTAGCGCCGCCTAACACCGGGGAGCTGTTTTTT.

The chain couples TRBV9 to TRBJ2-3; the match to TRBD2 covers 12 bases. The V and J ends lost 4 bases and 5 bases, in that order; junction bases with no gene match: 8. Germline V gives CDR1 SGDLS, CDR2 YYNGEE. This CDR3 has 16 residues. In DNA, the CDR3 is TGTGCCAGCAGCTCTTCTAGCGGGAGGGCGGAAGATACGCAGTATTTT. Protein: CASSSSSGRAEDTQYF. Drawing the rest from reference TRBV9 and TRBJ2-3, the complete variable domain is DSGVTQTPKHLITATGQRVTLRCSPRSGDLSVYWYQQSLDQGLQFLIQYYNGEERAKGNILERFSAQQFPDLHSELNLSSLELGDSALYFCASSSSSGRAEDTQYFGPGTRLTVL.

J is TRBJ2-3 and V is TRBV7-6, with TRBD2 matching 12 bases. The CDR3 has 15 amino acids. Trimming took 5 bases from V and 3 from J; bases not matched to a gene: 3. Germline CDR1 and CDR2: SGHVS and FNYEAQ. The DNA of the CDR3 is TGTGCCAGCAGCCGTGGACTAGCGGGAACAGATACGCAGTATTTT. Translating gives CASSRGLAGTDTQYF.

The genes are TRBV30 and TRBJ2-5; no firm D call. The germline gives CDR1 GTSNPN, CDR2 SVGIG (reference sequence). CDR3 length: 12 amino acids. V was cut by 5 bases and J by 3 bases, with 10 bases left in between. This chain's CDR3 is CAWAGKKETQYF. CDR3 DNA sequence: TGTGCCTGGGCCGGTAAGAAAGAGACCCAGTACTTC.

This clone has only a few counts. The V and J genes are TRBV6-5 and TRBJ2-5; D not certain. The end of the DNA aligns better with TRBJ2-7, so the J call may be wrong. The CDR3 is 11 residues long. The germline V gene has CDR1 MNHEY and CDR2 SVGAGI. The DNA of the CDR3 is TGTGCCAGCACTATTTCCTACGAGCAGTACTTC. Encoded protein: CASTISYEQYF.

This chain uses TRBV27 with TRBJ1-1; a possible D gene is TRBD1 (5 bases). CDR1 is MNHEY, CDR2 SMNVEV, per germline (reference sequence). This CDR3 comprises 16 residues. Trimming shortened V by 3 bases and J by 1 base, and 15 bases separated the two germline ends. CDR3 sequence: CASSFLAGSKNTEAFF. The CDR3, as DNA: TGTGCCAGCAGTTTTCTGGCAGGGAGCAAGAACACTGAAGCTTTCTTT.

This clone was seen a handful of times. The chain couples TRBV9 to TRBJ1-2; D perhaps matches TRBD1 (5 bases). The CDR3 contains 15 residues. The V end lost 4 bases, the J end lost 7 bases, and 20 bases lay between the germline ends. Germline CDR1 is SGDLS and CDR2 is YYNGEE. The CDR3 loop reads CASSLSGTGRRGYTF. As DNA, the CDR3 is TGTGCCAGCAGCTTATCCGGGACGGGGCGTCGTGGCTACACCTTC.

The gene calls are TRBV7-8 and TRBJ2-5; 10 bases align to TRBD1. Germline trimming cut 1 base from V and 5 bases from J; bases unmatched to any gene: 7. The CDR3 spans 16 residues. Germline V gives CDR1 SGHVS, CDR2 FQNEAQ. This CDR3 reads CASSLVPDRGRETQYF. As DNA, the CDR3 is TGTGCCAGCAGCTTAGTACCCGACAGGGGGCGCGAGACCCAGTACTTC.

The chain is built from TRBV29-1 and TRBJ2-3; TRBD2 matches at 8 bases. The CDR3 loop spans 14 amino acids. V shed 4 bases and J 4 bases; nucleotides not matched to a gene: 7. Germline-derived CDR1 and CDR2 are SQVTM and ANQGSEA. The chain's CDR3 is CSVVGSGTADTQYF. The DNA of the CDR3 is TGCAGCGTTGTTGGTAGCGGGACGGCAGATACGCAGTATTTT.

The V gene is TRBV11-2, the J gene TRBJ2-7, with D maybe TRBD2 (6 bases). The V gene lost 1 base and the J gene lost 6 bases, with 13 bases spanning the gap. CDR3 length: 14 amino acids. Germline lookup yields CDR1 SGHAT and CDR2 FQNNGV. Here the CDR3 DNA reads TGTGCCAGCAGCTTAGGAAGGGGTAGCGGCGAGCAGTACTTC. Translation: CASSLGRGSGEQYF.

There are a few counts of this clone. This chain links TRBV4-1 with TRBJ2-7, with D perhaps matching TRBD1 (6 bases). The CDR3 sequence is 16 residues long. The V and J ends lost 2 bases and 3 bases respectively, with 17 bases between them. CDR1 and CDR2 from the germline V gene are MGHRA and YSYEKL. In DNA form, the CDR3 reads TGCGCCAGCAGCCAACTCGCAGGCAGGGGTCTCTACGAGCAGTACTTC. Its protein is CASSQLAGRGLYEQYF.

This clone was observed at least ten times. This specimen includes other DNA sequences encoding the same CDR3. The chain uses TRBV7-2 and TRBJ2-1; TRBD2 is a possible D gene (5 bases). The V end lost 4 bases, the J end lost 1 base, and 11 bases lay between the germline ends. Germline CDR1 is SGHTA and CDR2 is FQGNSA. The CDR3 sequence is 15 residues long. The CDR3 bases are TGTGCCAGCAGCTCCGCGGGCTTATCCTACAATGAGCAGTTCTTC. Amino acids: CASSSAGLSYNEQFF.